The sequence of this T cell receptor (beta chain) was determined in a study of early T cells in non-severe SARS-CoV-2 infection. Study context: From unsorted whole blood, bulk RNA was sequenced, and the chains remained unpaired.

The CDR3 sequence is 21 residues long. The germline gives CDR1 MDHEN, CDR2 SYDVKM. V shed 1 base, J shed 7 bases, and the junction held 23 bases outside the gene matches. This clonotype was seen a handful of times. Its antigen remains unidentified. One entry per CDR3 protein results from TCRdb running MiXCR on the 5' RACE reads. Here the sample spans roughly 56,000 distinct CDR3 sequences, roughly a tenth being singletons. Regarding the study as a whole: Database matching using VDJdb favored anti-spike CD8 responses, with private and CD4 specificities left missing.

This TCR was recovered from an adult who was a healthcare worker with PCR-confirmed SARS-CoV-2 infection or an uninfected control (not recorded which). The sample comprised whole blood. The chain links TRBV28 to TRBJ2-5, with TRBD2 matching over 11 bases. The CDR3 spells CASSLFRHGTSGGSPPGTQYF. The CDR3 nucleotides are TGTGCCAGCAGTTTATTTCGCCACGGGACTAGCGGAGGTTCCCCCCCAGGGACCCAGTACTTC.